This passage covers 5 T cell receptor beta chains from one sample sequenced in a study of shared clonotypes between healthy human individuals (dated by TCRdb to about 2020). CD8 naive samples consisted of CD45RO-negative cells that were positively selected for CCR7, yielding a CD45RA+CCR7+ population without TemRA cells. Receptor libraries were prepared by the immunoSEQ multiplex PCR assay. This immuneACCESS table, as held by TCRdb, lists in-frame sequences with V and J called but not all clones. Of the missing ones, under half trace to an unresolved V gene in checked studies; the others have no known cause. This sample holds about 580,000 clones; 95% to 98% were observed only once. The leading ten clones occupy 0.25% to 0.35% of the sample. The sample was naive CD8+ T cells sorted from blood. This specimen's cell subset or site label, per the study, means: CD45RA+CCR7+. The origin of the receptors is a man aged 30 to 39 in good health.

The V and J genes are TRBV28 and TRBJ2-2; D is ambiguous. This CDR3 is 13 amino acids long. Germline CDR1 reads MDHEN; CDR2 reads SYDVKM. V lost 2 bases and J 1 base, leaving 2 bases between the germline ends. CDR3 in amino acids: CASSLRNTGELFF. In DNA, the CDR3 is TGTGCCAGCAGTTTAAGGAACACCGGGGAGCTGTTTTTT.

The chain has TRBV10-3 and TRBJ2-7, with 10 bases aligning to TRBD2. CDR3 length: 16 residues. The J segment lost 1 base and the V segment lost 8 bases, leaving 11 bases of the junction unmatched. Germline CDR1 ENHRY, CDR2 SYGVKD. CDR3 DNA: TGTGCCATCGGGCCTTCTAGCGGGAGAGAGTCCTACGAGCAGTACTTC. It is translated as CAIGPSSGRESYEQYF.

The chain joins TRBV5-4 to TRBJ1-5; possible D gene TRBD1, 5 bases. Trimming pared 4 bases from V and 0 bases from J, leaving 11 bases between. The CDR3 length is 15 residues. Germline CDR1 SGHNT, CDR2 YYREEE (reference sequence). CDR3 bases: TGTGCCAGCAGCCGGGACGGCTATAGCAATCAGCCCCAGCATTTT. It yields the protein CASSRDGYSNQPQHF.

CDR3 bases: TGTGCCAGCAGTTACACCACCGGGGGCTCCTACAATGAGCAGTTCTTC. It yields the protein CASSYTTGGSYNEQFF. This sequence joins TRBV6-5 and TRBJ2-1; D perhaps matches TRBD2 (6 bases). V shed 2 bases and J shed 0 bases, with 11 bases lying between them. The CDR3 is 16 amino acids. Germline loops: CDR1 MNHEY, CDR2 SVGAGI.

This clone was seen just once. The rearrangement uses TRBV6-1 and TRBJ2-3, with 12 bases fitting TRBD1. The CDR3 spans 18 residues. V trimming: 2 bases; J trimming: 1 base; junction bases outside the gene matches: 7. Germline CDR1 reads MNHNS; CDR2 reads SASEGT. The chain's CDR3 is CASSEWDRGPWGTDTQYF. CDR3 sequence (DNA): TGTGCCAGCAGTGAATGGGACAGGGGGCCTTGGGGCACAGATACGCAGTATTTT.